This T cell receptor (beta chain) was sequenced during a study of cytomegalovirus exposure and HLA in healthy donors. Study as a whole: Within an early data release were 65 million to 90 million unique TCRs drawn from HLA-typed donors. Study results and caveats: Across donors, sequencing depth was assumed by presence/absence analyses to be roughly uniform. Fewer N-insertions than the roughly 650-donor mean were reportedly shown by an Asian-associated ancestry cluster in a later analysis.

The PCR employed 60 Vbeta primers together with 13 Jbeta primers. TCRdb's copy holds only in-frame clones and misses some; the assay was immunoSEQ multiplex PCR. The profile shows 210,000 or so clones, approximately 87% of them singletons. As for this clone: Its antigen is unknown.

The germline V gene encodes CDR1 MNHNS and CDR2 SASEGT. V gave up 0 bases and J gave up 5 bases; unmatched junction bases: 7. This CDR3 is built from 16 residues. Though probably carrying unrecorded immune exposures, donors were nominally healthy at sampling. This chain joins TRBV6-1 and TRBJ2-5, with 9 bases identical to TRBD1. This clonotype was sampled from a human donor in good health. The specimen was PBMCs. This CDR3 is CASSEAMGQGGETQYF. DNA of the CDR3: TGTGCCAGCAGTGAAGCGATGGGACAGGGCGGGGAGACCCAGTACTTC.